This T cell receptor beta chain emerged from a study of cytomegalovirus exposure and HLA in healthy donors (dated by TCRdb to 2017 to 2019). In the study overall: According to an earlier analysis of several hundred of the donors, some 170 million T cells yielded 117 million unique TCR beta sequences and approximately 300 Gb of sequence data. Approximately 300 gigabases of sequencing data and 70 million to 95 million unique TCR sequences made up an early release that covered 500 to 700 HLA-typed donors. The genetic ancestry cluster associated with self-reported Caucasian donors included roughly 84% of the roughly 400 genotyped donors. The study aimed to test whether cataloging public T cell receptors could reveal signatures of past pathogen exposure. The study used immunosequencing to profile the T cell repertoires of approximately 690 subjects and linked those repertoires to cytomegalovirus serostatus. Along with the approximately 620-subject first cohort, a separate validation cohort of around 120 different subjects was used. To predict cytomegalovirus infection status, the study combined high-throughput TCR immunosequencing, statistical association of individual TCRs with disease status, and machine learning. To study patterns of TCR occurrence, a later analysis re-analyzed previously published TCR beta repertoires from 550 to 800 donors and added high-resolution HLA genotyping. The later analysis used no new phenotypic data to find candidate immune exposures, relying instead on TCR beta sequences and their occurrence across donors. An earlier analysis of approximately 630 of the donors applied high-throughput TCR beta sequencing to assess whether each TCR beta V gene segment acted as functional or pseudogenic. Donor age, sex, ethnicity and CMV serostatus were compiled together with the repertoire data. A later genetic analysis used genome-wide SNP genotypes for about three fifths of the 666 donors, treating that subset as a discovery cohort. All discovery cohort repertoires had been generated using a single sequencing platform. Class I and class II HLA loci were covered by the typing at four-digit resolution. The number of donors typed differed by locus, with roughly 629-640 for A, B, C, DRB1 and DQB1, more than 500 for DQA1, 600 to 610 for DPA1, and approximately 470 for DPB1. A handful of DR-DQ haplotypes were treated as single units for association and clustering because of strong linkage in the cohort. Among about 410 genotyped donors of the cohort, an average of around 240,000 unique TCR beta nucleotide sequences was sequenced per donor, of which about 19% were non-productive.

As to this clone: The specificity of this receptor is unknown. Base qualities are not recorded, but no much larger clone differs from it by a single base.

The library relied on the immunoSEQ multiplex PCR assay. The multiplex PCR relied on a mix of 60 forward primers for TCR Vbeta segments and 13 reverse primers for TCR Jbeta segments. A multiplex PCR assay on genomic DNA amplified the CDR3 region of rearranged TCR beta genes. The Illumina HiSeq System was used to sequence the amplified TCR beta libraries as 87-base-pair reads. From the authors' description of their analysis: A later analysis counted tens of millions of unique TCR beta chains across the 666 repertoires, and 9 million to 14 million of these chains were shared by at least two donors. Raw reads were error-corrected and collapsed into unique sequences by a nearest-neighbor algorithm in which closely related sequences were merged to remove PCR and sequencing errors. V, D and J gene segments were assigned by aligning CDR3 sequences to IMGT reference sequences. For a sequence to be retained, a match of at least six nucleotides to both a V gene segment and a J gene segment was required. Rearrangements were classified as productive when the CDR3 lacked stop codons and remained in frame with V and J, and all other rearrangements were classified as non-productive. Following IMGT convention, CDR3 was defined as the stretch from the second conserved V-encoded cysteine up to the conserved J-encoded phenylalanine. The earlier analysis of 500 to 650 of the donors excluded any sequence lacking an unambiguous match to a single V gene segment. In an earlier analysis of roughly 500 of the donors, V segments were called functional above 56.7% productive rearrangements and were called segregating when the between-donor standard deviation exceeded 5%. A statistical classification framework was built to diagnose cytomegalovirus status from the catalog of TCR beta chain sequences. In a later analysis, TCR nucleotide sequences were compared against IMGT/GENE-DB human TR gene sequences so that V and J genes could be assigned. Using the TCRdist pipeline, a later analysis assigned CDR3 sequences along with most-parsimonious VDJ recombination scenarios. A later analysis defined each TCR beta chain by its CDR3 amino acid sequence plus V-gene family, and excluded reads lacking a unique V-gene family. To address suspected cross-contamination and a sequencing artifact, a later analysis removed 550 to 750 highly shared, low-generation-probability nucleotide sequences. For each public chain, a later analysis derived a clonal expansion index from normalized ranks of inferred template counts within each repertoire. A later analysis computed generation probabilities with a VDJ recombination model fitted to out-of-frame rearrangements, and checked the results against IGoR. Hypergeometric tests were used in a later analysis to score TCR-TCR, TCR-HLA and TCR-CMV co-occurrence, with a repertoire-size bias correction applied to the TCR pairs. A later analysis estimated false discovery rates by permuting HLA or CMV assignments 20 times. In a later analysis, co-occurring TCRs were grouped with DBSCAN, and TCRdist sequence similarity was added when clustering was performed within HLA-allele-positive subsets. Repertoires with fewer than 30,000 or more than 120,000 public chains were left out of co-occurrence clustering, as were five repertoires with anomalous nucleotide sharing. TCRdb re-hosts the immuneACCESS table, in-frame sequences only. Its copies lack some clones; in the studies checked, an unresolved V gene accounts for under half of them, and the cause for the rest is not known. V, J and clone size derive from that table, while D and trimming were established from the DNA sequence. The sample has about 140,000 clones on record, around 80% of them singletons. The ten biggest clones cover around 11% of the sample.

Taken from cysteine to phenylalanine, the CDR3 has 14 residues. The read is trimmed to its CDR3 DNA, 42 bases read in frame from base 1. The germline V and J ends show losses of 5 bases and 4 bases respectively, and no gene match explains 7 bases of the junction. The CDR1 and CDR2 encoded by the germline V gene are SGHNT and YENEEA. The cohort was made up of under 800 healthy bone marrow donors. All cohort members were sampled while nominally healthy, although unrecorded immune exposures were likely present. The donor tested CMV seropositive and was one of the 289 seropositive cohort members. Each donor provided a peripheral blood sample, and peripheral blood mononuclear cells were used for TCR beta sequencing. The Qiagen DNeasy Blood Extraction Kit was used to extract genomic DNA from the blood cell samples. General findings and caveats noted by the study authors: In the study, 150 to 200 TCR beta chains were listed as associated with cytomegalovirus. Roughly uniform sequencing depth across donors was assumed in presence/absence analyses, although this assumption may not hold. Most CMV-associated TCR beta chains appeared to be HLA-restricted in a later analysis, and the HLA associations seemed to be driven largely by CMV exposure. In a later analysis, HLA-associated TCR beta chains showed more clonal expansion and lower generation probabilities than non-associated chains that were equally common. Because counts were too low, 15 to 20 rarely observed V segments, including chromosome 9 orphons, were excluded from the earlier analysis of under 650 of the donors. In an earlier analysis of 587 of the donors, most TCR beta V segments appeared in productive rearrangements about 87% or about 30% of the time, broadly matching IMGT annotations. The classifier was reported to diagnose cytomegalovirus status with high specificity and sensitivity in both the original cohort and the validation cohort. The 87-base-pair reads could not distinguish some IMGT-functional V segments, including TRBV6-2 and TRBV6-3, so those segments were excluded. The cohort was sequenced for TCR beta chains only, and without alpha or paired-chain data the features that could be detected were limited. Assigning TCR associations to individual alleles was difficult when HLA alleles, especially DR and DQ, strongly co-occurred. In a later analysis, the rate of TCR association differed among HLA loci, with DRB1 alleles having the most associated TCRs and HLA-C alleles having the fewest. According to a later analysis, parvovirus B19, influenza, CMV and Epstein-Barr virus appeared linked to several top co-occurrence clusters. Because HLA typing was unavailable for some donors at each locus, only the typed subset was used in association tests. Specific HLA alleles were associated with more than 15,000 TCR beta sequences at a false discovery rate of 0.05 in a later analysis. Immune exposure information for the cohort was limited to CMV serostatus. In a later genetic analysis, fewer N-insertions in productive TCRs were reported among donors in an Asian-associated ancestry cluster than the roughly 640-donor mean. An association between a missense DCLRE1C variant and V-gene and J-gene trimming of TCR beta chains was found in a later genetic analysis and replicated in an independent cohort. Most TCR sequences were seen in very few donors, while some public TCRs were found in many individuals. A group of highly shared sequence variants was considered likely to be a technical artifact of the sequencing pipeline. Correlated functional status among segregating V segments might be attributable to linkage disequilibrium, but an unknown experimental factor could not be ruled out. A further reported finding was that TCR beta sequences accurately predicted the HLA-A and HLA-B alleles for most subjects in the first cohort. The authors suggested that the approach could potentially be generalized to other disease states and immunological phenotypes. In vitro tests confirmed that a few of the cytomegalovirus-associated TCR beta chains recognize cytomegalovirus antigens.

The sequenced sample was PBMCs. This clonotype was obtained from a man between 18 and 35 years old in good health and CMV-seropositive. Recombination connected TRBV11-3 to TRBJ2-7, with 8 junctional bases fitting TRBD1. The CDR3 in this case is CASSPGRGRYEQYF. In nucleotides, the sequence is TGTGCCAGCAGCCCTGGCAGGGGGCGATACGAGCAGTACTTC.